Ten or more counts support the clone carrying this T cell receptor beta chain. Its antigen remains unidentified. This entry is derived from a study of CD8 T cells in ankylosing spondylitis. Study-wide results and caveats: Disease-associated clones were reportedly significantly overrepresented in matched ankylosing spondylitis synovial fluid. Eight highly homologous variants formed a TCR beta motif that appeared characteristic of ankylosing spondylitis blood.

TCRdb called the 5' RACE reads again in MiXCR, with one record for every CDR3 protein. The sample yields some 290,000 distinct CDR3 sequences, 20% seen once. From germline, CDR1 is SGHRS and CDR2 YFSETQ. With 5 bases removed from V and 6 bases from J, the gap between germline ends came to 14 bases. CDR3 length: 13 residues. The sequence derives from a male donor with ankylosing spondylitis or in good health (not recorded which). The sample taken for sequencing was blood, either unsorted or a sorted T cell fraction (not recorded which). The chain uses TRBV5-1 and TRBJ1-2; D is possibly TRBD1 (5 bases). In nucleotides, the CDR3 is TGCGCCAGCAGAAGAACGACAGATCATGGCTACACCTTC. It is translated as CASRRTTDHGYTF.